A selection of T cell receptor beta chains follows, all from one sample in a study of shared clonotypes between healthy human individuals. Only in-frame clones appear in the TCRdb table, and some are missing; sequencing was by immunoSEQ multiplex PCR. The top ten clones hold roughly 1.9% of a sample with 550,000 to 700,000 clones, roughly 72% of them seen once. The sample taken for sequencing was memory CD4+ T cells sorted from blood. The receptors derive from a woman between 25 and 40 years old in good health. CDR3s include the opening cysteine and the closing phenylalanine or tryptophan.

CDR3 protein | J gene | V gene
CASSLVGDREGETQYF | TRBJ2-5 | TRBV5-1
CASSGHGNTIYF | TRBJ1-3 | TRBV7-6
CASSYEAGMGKLFF | TRBJ1-4 | TRBV6-5
CASSYSLSRSTDTQYF | TRBJ2-3 | TRBV6-5
CASSFWLAGPPDTQYF | TRBJ2-3 | TRBV28
CATSRDKDQGSDTQYF | TRBJ2-3 | TRBV15
CAWTLRGRKGQPQHF | TRBJ1-5 | TRBV30
CASSGRTDNEQFF | TRBJ2-1 | TRBV25-1
CASRRYLADNGEQYF | TRBJ2-7 | TRBV5-4
CASSHLSPGQSNTEAFF | TRBJ1-1 | TRBV7-9
CASSLASGSYNEQFF | TRBJ2-1 | TRBV5-1
CASSPTRGRGTASPQHF | TRBJ1-5 | TRBV19
CASRGQLRDSEQYF | TRBJ2-7 | TRBV6-5
CASSGGQGTNEQFF | TRBJ2-1 | TRBV7-2
CASSVYPGTLGTDTQYF | TRBJ2-3 | TRBV6-1
CASIMAEGHNEQFF | TRBJ2-1 | TRBV28
CSSGLYNEQFF | TRBJ2-1 | TRBV29-1
CASSLDSTNTGELFF | TRBJ2-2 | TRBV7-8
CASSQQGGNQPQHF | TRBJ1-5 | TRBV16
CASSLAPGSSGNTIYF | TRBJ1-3 | TRBV5-1
CASSMFGGRTKEQYF | TRBJ2-5 | TRBV19
CASSDTGPAETQYF | TRBJ2-5 | TRBV2
CASGTGWRKLFF | TRBJ1-4 | TRBV6-1
CASSSSRGRPASNTGELFF | TRBJ2-2 | TRBV11-2
CASSSVPPGTSGSYEQYF | TRBJ2-7 | TRBV27
CASSLSGKAFF | TRBJ1-1 | TRBV28
CASSLGQREGLGTDTQYF | TRBJ2-3 | TRBV25-1
CASSSPPNTEAFF | TRBJ1-1 | TRBV11-2
CASSEQGGFSPLHF | TRBJ1-6 | TRBV2
CASSYQGAVGQPQHF | TRBJ1-5 | TRBV6-6
CASSLVREGLYEQFF | TRBJ2-1 | TRBV11-1
CAWSVKGASGNTGELFF | TRBJ2-2 | TRBV30
CASSVVRDPGPQHF | TRBJ1-5 | TRBV9
CAAGPGGANVLTF | TRBJ2-6 | TRBV19
CSANIYYGYTF | TRBJ1-2 | TRBV20-1
CASSAQWGGANLNEQFF | TRBJ2-1 | TRBV5-4
CASSLGLAGVGTQETQYF | TRBJ2-5 | TRBV5-6
CASSLADSGTGGGSPLHF | TRBJ1-6 | TRBV5-1
CASSPGTSGSMNTGELFF | TRBJ2-2 | TRBV14
CASSPGVREKLFF | TRBJ1-4 | TRBV6-5
CASRVSSYEQYF | TRBJ2-7 | TRBV2
CSVDGGQGIGNTEAFF | TRBJ1-1 | TRBV29-1
CASSSTFGQGSSYEQYF | TRBJ2-7 | TRBV5-4
CASSLDGQGSGEQFF | TRBJ2-1 | TRBV5-1
CASKMDGYSNQPQHF | TRBJ1-5 | TRBV6-6
CASSKADALYNEQFF | TRBJ2-1 | TRBV5-1
CAWRKDTPWEQYF | TRBJ2-7 | TRBV30
CASSFRPGANVLTF | TRBJ2-6 | TRBV27
CASSDSGGVSYEQYF | TRBJ2-7 | TRBV25-1
CASSAITGLRNIQYF | TRBJ2-4 | TRBV28
CAISEGLAGVSEQFF | TRBJ2-1 | TRBV10-3
CSGGQRGSYDTQYF | TRBJ2-3 | TRBV29-1